The table lists the clone carrying this TCR beta chain with many counts. The antigen is undetermined. The data derive from a study of T cell repertoires in cytomegalovirus infection. As for the study in general: Based on public TCR beta signatures, there were indications of CMV infection and of a matching HLA type. Study-wide results and caveats: Ex vivo, HLA-C-restricted CMV-specific TCR beta clonotypes prevailed over the rest of the response. Pooled public TCR beta family frequency picked out CMV carriers with the relevant HLA.

TCRdb redid the calling of the reads with MiXCR, one entry per CDR3 protein. The sample contains about 360,000 distinct CDR3 sequences, 15% to 20% of which appear only once. The V end lost 1 base, the J end lost 5 bases, and 9 bases lay between the germline ends. This CDR3 is built from 14 residues. CDR1 and CDR2 (germline): SEHNR, FQNEAQ (reference sequence). Sequencing input: PBMCs. The chain carries TRBV7-9 and TRBJ1-5, with D perhaps TRBD1 (5 bases). The receptor's source is a human donor in good health (CMV status not recorded). Some clones in this sample may be carry-over from other donors' samples. The CDR3 loop reads CASSLGIGDQPQHF. The CDR3 nucleotides read TGTGCCAGCAGCTTAGGTATAGGGGATCAGCCCCAGCATTTT.